This TCR beta chain is drawn from a study of cytomegalovirus exposure and HLA in healthy donors. Study results and limitations: Links to common viral pathogens appeared, in a later analysis, for several of the most significant clusters. There were 150 or so TCR beta chains listed as cytomegalovirus-associated. Reported results showed that the classifier diagnosed cytomegalovirus status with high specificity and sensitivity.

The PCR used 60 Vbeta and 13 Jbeta primers. Sequencing was performed with immunoSEQ multiplex PCR; in TCRdb, only in-frame clones are kept and a portion is missing. This table holds 150,000 or so clones, around 76% found once. Deletions cut 0 bases from V and 2 bases from J, with 11 bases between. The CDR3 contains 15 residues. Germline V gene sequence: CDR1 SGHRS, CDR2 YFSETQ. Note on this clone: Its antigen is not identified.

The rearrangement uses TRBV5-1 and TRBJ1-1; D unresolved. This clonotype was sampled from a female donor in good health and CMV-seronegative. Sequenced sample: PBMCs. CDR3 protein: CASSLAPGSNTEAFF. DNA of the CDR3: TGCGCCAGCAGCTTGGCCCCGGGATCTAACACTGAAGCTTTCTTT.